Below, 20 T cell receptor beta chains from the same sample are listed, as sequenced in a study of blood T cell repertoires in COVID-19. The table came from immunoSEQ multiplex PCR; TCRdb's copy has only in-frame clones and leaves some out. The sample records 490,000 or so clones, 88% being singletons. The sequencing sample was made of PBMCs or T cells enriched from blood (not recorded which). The receptors here all came from a woman aged 55 to 70 who had recovered from COVID-19.

The chain is built from TRBV9 and TRBJ1-4; no reliable D call. This CDR3 spans 19 amino acids. The ends were cut back, 3 bases at V and 8 bases at J, with 29 bases in the middle. Germline CDR1 SGDLS, CDR2 YYNGEE. The CDR3 protein is CASSALGTESEVISEKLFF. CDR3 DNA: TGTGCCAGCAGCGCTCTCGGTACAGAGTCGGAAGTAATAAGCGAAAAACTGTTTTTT.

The rearrangement uses TRBV27 and TRBJ1-4; D is undetermined. V lost 4 bases and J lost 12, with 9 bases in between. Germline CDR1 reads MNHEY; CDR2 reads SMNVEV (reference sequence). The CDR3 has 11 residues. CDR3: CASSSGGELFF. The CDR3 region has the DNA TGTGCCAGCAGTTCAGGAGGTGAACTGTTTTTT.

The chain has TRBV5-4 and TRBJ2-3, with 8 bases lining up with TRBD2. The trim removed 0 bases at V and 5 bases at J, leaving 8 bases unmatched. The CDR3 is 16 residues long. Per the germline V gene, CDR1 is SGHNT and CDR2 is YYREEE (reference sequence). CDR3 in amino acids: CASSLVPSGGGDTQYF. The CDR3 DNA reads TGTGCCAGCAGCTTGGTGCCCTCGGGGGGGGGAGATACGCAGTATTTT. Combining the CDR3 with reference TRBV5-4 and TRBJ2-3 gives the whole variable domain ETGVTQSPTHLIKTRGQQVTLRCSSQSGHNTVSWYQQALGQGPQFIFQYYREEENGRGNFPPRFSGLQFPNYSSELNVNALELDDSALYLCASSLVPSGGGDTQYFGPGTRLTVL.

This chain connects TRBV7-9 to TRBJ2-3; 10 bases agree with TRBD2. Unmatched junction bases numbered 2, after V lost 4 bases and J lost 1 base. CDR1 and CDR2 from the germline V gene are SEHNR and FQNEAQ (reference sequence). This CDR3 is 15 amino acids long. The CDR3 DNA is TGTGCCAGCAGCTCCCTAGCGGGGGGCACAGATACGCAGTATTTT. Protein product: CASSSLAGGTDTQYF.

The count of this clone is one. CDR3 in amino acids: CASSPKTRQIRNEKLFF. The CDR3 region has the DNA TGCGCCAGCAGCCCCAAAACTCGACAGATACGAAACGAAAAACTGTTTTTT. The chain couples TRBV5-1 to TRBJ1-4; maybe TRBD1 (5 bases). Trimming shortened V by 4 bases and J by 8 bases, and 24 bases separated the two germline ends. This CDR3 is 17 amino acids long. Germline V lookup: CDR1 SGHRS, CDR2 YFSETQ.

This clone was seen once. The chain employs TRBV3-1 (or the pseudogene TRBV3-2) and TRBJ2-1; TRBD1 agrees at 7 bases. There are 13 residues in the CDR3. Unmatched junction bases numbered 7, after V lost 5 bases and J lost 9 bases. Per the germline V gene, CDR1 is LGHDT and CDR2 is YNNKEL (reference sequence). The CDR3 DNA is TGTGCCAGCAGCTACTCGACAGGGAGTGAGCAGTTCTTC. Translation: CASSYSTGSEQFF.

CDR3 nucleotide sequence: TGTGCCAGCAGCCCCCACCCCAAAATGGCCGCCGGGACAGGGGGAACTGAAGCTTTCTTT. This gives the protein CASSPHPKMAAGTGGTEAFF. This chain connects TRBV3-1 (or the pseudogene TRBV3-2) to TRBJ1-1, with TRBD1 matching 11 bases. The CDR3 spans 20 residues. The V gene's germline CDR1 is LGHDT and CDR2 YNNKEL (reference sequence). Trimming cost V 4 bases and J 5 bases; bases outside gene matches: 21.

The chain joins TRBV20-1 to TRBJ2-1; D unclear. Trimming cost V 6 bases and J 9 bases, with 9 bases left between them. The CDR3 extends over 10 amino acids. Germline CDR1 is DFQATT and CDR2 is SNEGSKA (reference sequence). The CDR3 DNA follows: TGCAGTGCCCTGAGAGTTGAGCAGTTCTTC. This codes for CSALRVEQFF.

The J gene is TRBJ2-1, the V gene TRBV20-1; TRBD2 matches 7 bases. The CDR3 is 11 amino acids. Germline CDR1 is DFQATT and CDR2 is SNEGSKA (reference sequence). Trimming removed 6 bases from V and 14 bases from J; junction bases left unmatched: 10. The CDR3 here is CSAQWEGGKFF. The CDR3 region has the DNA TGCAGTGCCCAATGGGAGGGAGGGAAGTTCTTC.

This chain joins TRBV19 and TRBJ2-1; 10 bases are a match to TRBD1. Germline V gene data show CDR1 as LNHDA and CDR2 as SQIVND (reference sequence). The length of the CDR3 is 16 residues. J gave up 5 bases and V 2 bases, and 6 bases lay outside the gene matches. CDR3 nucleotides: TGTGCCAGTAGTATACCGGGACAGGGGTCAAACAATGAGCAGTTCTTC. This codes for CASSIPGQGSNNEQFF.

This clone was seen more than once but under ten times. The CDR3 region has the DNA TGTGCCACCAGCAGAGATAAAACGGGACTAGCGCTGGGTGAGCAGTACGTC. This sequence encodes CATSRDKTGLALGEQYV. The chain couples TRBV15 to TRBJ2-7; 10 nucleotides agree with TRBD2. The CDR3 runs to 17 residues. V trimming: 0 bases; J trimming: 7 bases; junction bases outside the gene matches: 12. CDR1 is LNHNV and CDR2 is YYDKDF in the germline V gene (reference sequence).

The chain couples TRBV6-2 or TRBV6-3 to TRBJ1-2; D might be TRBD1 (5 bases). V shed 5 bases and J shed 0 bases, with 10 bases lying between them. The CDR3 length is 14 residues. Germline loops: CDR1 MNHEY, CDR2 SVGEGT. Written as DNA, the CDR3 is TGTGCCAGCAGTGAGCAGGGAACTAACTATGGCTACACCTTC. This sequence encodes CASSEQGTNYGYTF.

This sequence joins TRBV24-1 and TRBJ2-2; 8 bases align to TRBD2. Germline V CDR1 and CDR2: KGHDR, SFDVKD. This CDR3 comprises 15 residues. Trimming removed 4 bases from V and 4 bases from J; junction bases left unmatched: 4. For the CDR3, the DNA is TGTGCCACCAGTGACCCCGGACTAGCCACCGGGGAGCTGTTTTTT. Its translation is CATSDPGLATGELFF.

This chain joins TRBV2 and TRBJ2-5; 11 nucleotides align to TRBD2. Germline values: CDR1 SNHLY, CDR2 FYNNEI. CDR3 size: 16 residues. V was pared by 5 bases and J by 1 base, with 6 bases of the junction left unmatched. The CDR3 protein is CASSPTSGVIQETQYF. The CDR3 DNA sequence: TGTGCCAGCAGTCCGACTAGCGGGGTGATCCAAGAGACCCAGTACTTC.

This sequence joins TRBV29-1 and TRBJ1-5; TRBD1 aligns across 11 bases. Germline V gene sequence: CDR1 SQVTM, CDR2 ANQGSEA. V shed 6 bases and J 6 bases; nucleotides not matched to a gene: 4. The CDR3 is 13 amino acids. The CDR3 nucleotides are TGCAGCGTGGGACAGGGGGTAAGTCAGCCCCAGCATTTT. It specifies CSVGQGVSQPQHF.

The V call is TRBV28, the J call TRBJ1-3, with TRBD1 matching over 11 bases. V trimming: 6 bases; J trimming: 7 bases; junction bases outside the gene matches: 5. The CDR3 loop spans 14 amino acids. In germline, CDR1 is MDHEN, CDR2 SYDVKM. The CDR3 DNA reads TGTGCCAGCAGACCCGGGACAGGGGGGAACACCATATATTTT. It specifies CASRPGTGGNTIYF. The full variable domain, its missing parts supplied by reference TRBV28 and TRBJ1-3, is DVKVTQSSRYLVKRTGEKVFLECVQDMDHENMFWYRQDPGLGLRLIYFSYDVKMKEKGDIPEGYSVSREKKERFSLILESASTNQTSMYLCASRPGTGGNTIYFGEGSWLTVV.

The chain combines TRBV6-5 with TRBJ2-7; TRBD1 aligns across 9 bases. V dropped 4 bases and J dropped 6; count of bases not matched to a gene: 4. Germline values: CDR1 MNHEY, CDR2 SVGAGI. The CDR3 is made up of 13 amino acids. The CDR3 is CASSLDRGGEQYF. The CDR3 coding sequence is TGTGCCAGCAGTTTAGACAGGGGGGGCGAGCAGTACTTC.

This clone appeared a few times. The rearrangement uses TRBV29-1 and TRBJ1-2; 7 positions match TRBD1. The V gene end was trimmed by 7 bases and the J gene end by 7 bases; junction bases not matched to a gene: 12. Germline V lookup: CDR1 SQVTM, CDR2 ANQGSEA. The CDR3 extends over 13 amino acids. The CDR3 coding sequence is TGCAGCGCCAATACATATCCAGGGGGTGGCTACACCTTC. This codes for CSANTYPGGGYTF.

The V gene is TRBV5-1, the J gene TRBJ1-2; maybe TRBD1 (6 bases). This CDR3 contains 14 residues. V lost 2 bases and J lost 4, with 12 bases in between. Looked up from germline, CDR1 is SGHRS and CDR2 is YFSETQ. Written as DNA, the CDR3 is TGCGCCAGCAGCTTAAACAGGGAGAGCTATGGCTACACCTTC. It encodes CASSLNRESYGYTF. The full variable domain, completed using reference TRBV5-1 and TRBJ1-2, is KAGVTQTPRYLIKTRGQQVTLSCSPISGHRSVSWYQQTPGQGLQFLFEYFSETQRNKGNFPGRFSGRQFSNSRSEMNVSTLELGDSALYLCASSLNRESYGYTFGSGTRLTVV.

This chain uses TRBV29-1 with TRBJ2-2, with D possibly being TRBD1 (5 bases). Germline lookup yields CDR1 SQVTM and CDR2 ANQGSEA. V dropped 6 bases and J dropped 0 bases, with 8 bases sitting between them. This CDR3 spans 13 amino acids. The CDR3 DNA follows: TGCAGCGTCGTACAGGCGAACACCGGGGAGCTGTTTTTT. This sequence encodes CSVVQANTGELFF.